This passage covers 20 T cell receptor beta chains from one sample sequenced in a study of blood T cell repertoires in COVID-19. Here immunoSEQ multiplex PCR was the method, and the copy in TCRdb shows in-frame clones only, minus some. The sample lists approximately 80,000 clones, roughly 80% seen once, with 9.5% to 10% in the top ten. Sequencing was done on a sample of peripheral blood. The receptors come from a human donor in a cohort sampled during active COVID-19.

The J gene is TRBJ1-3, the V gene TRBV4-1; possibly TRBD1 for D (6 bases). V was pared by 1 base and J by 3 bases, with 10 bases between. This CDR3 is built from 15 residues. CDR1 and CDR2 (germline): MGHRA, YSYEKL. CDR3 sequence: CASSQVGAFGNTIYF. For the CDR3, the DNA is TGCGCCAGCAGCCAAGTGGGGGCTTTTGGAAACACCATATATTTT.

This clone was seen repeatedly, ten times or more. V gene TRBV7-9 combines with J gene TRBJ2-7; TRBD2 is a possible D gene (7 bases). CDR1 and CDR2 from the germline V gene are SEHNR and FQNEAQ (reference sequence). The CDR3 covers 14 residues. Trimming cost V 4 bases and J 7 bases, with 17 bases left between them. Here the CDR3 DNA reads TGTGCCAGCAGCTCCCTGGGGGGGACAACGGAGCAGTACTTC. This sequence encodes CASSSLGGTTEQYF.

This chain joins TRBV2 and TRBJ1-2; D remains unclear. The germline gives CDR1 SNHLY, CDR2 FYNNEI. This CDR3 is built from 13 residues. V was pared by 0 bases and J by 8 bases, with 10 bases between. CDR3 protein: CASSEARRYGYTF. CDR3 DNA sequence: TGTGCCAGCAGTGAAGCCCGCCGGTACGGCTACACCTTC.

This chain joins TRBV18 and TRBJ2-1; 10 bases are a match to TRBD2. V was clipped by 2 bases and J by 1 base; unmatched bases: 8. The CDR3 extends over 18 amino acids. Germline values: CDR1 KGHSH, CDR2 LQKENI. The CDR3 nucleotides are TGTGCCAGCTCACCAGGAAGACTAGCGGGTCTTTCCTACAATGAGCAGTTCTTC. Translated: CASSPGRLAGLSYNEQFF.

This clone was seen a handful of times. This chain uses TRBV28 with TRBJ2-7, with 10 bases that match TRBD1. The CDR3 length is 15 residues. Germline CDR1 and CDR2: MDHEN and SYDVKM. Trimming took 3 bases from V and 3 from J; bases not matched to a gene: 5. CDR3 in DNA: TGTGCCAGCAGTTTCACTCGGACAGGGGGCTACGAGCAGTACTTC. Its translation: CASSFTRTGGYEQYF.

The V gene is TRBV5-1, the J gene TRBJ1-3; TRBD1 matches 8 bases. This CDR3 has 15 residues. Germline CDR1 is SGHRS and CDR2 is YFSETQ. V trimming: 4 bases; J trimming: 2 bases; junction bases outside the gene matches: 5. The CDR3 region has the DNA TGCGCCAGCAGCGCGGACAGGGTCCCTGGAAACACCATATATTTT. Translation gives CASSADRVPGNTIYF.

The rearrangement links TRBV7-2 to TRBJ1-1, with TRBD1 as a possible D gene (5 bases). CDR1 SGHTA and CDR2 FQGNSA come from the germline V gene. V gave up 1 base and J gave up 5 bases, with 11 bases separating them. The CDR3 is 14 residues long. The CDR3 reads CASSLGLGVTEAFF. The CDR3, as DNA: TGTGCCAGCAGCTTAGGATTAGGGGTTACTGAAGCTTTCTTT.

The V gene is TRBV4-3, the J gene TRBJ2-1; TRBD2 might be the D (5 bases). The CDR3 is 13 amino acids. V was clipped by 0 bases and J by 9 bases, with 9 bases between them. Germline lookup yields CDR1 LGHNA and CDR2 YSLEER. The CDR3 nucleotides read TGCGCCAGCAGCCAAGAATCGGGGAGTGAGCAGTTCTTC. Residues: CASSQESGSEQFF.

The genes are TRBV6-6 and TRBJ2-1; 9 bases are a match to TRBD1. CDR3 length: 15 residues. Germline V gene lookup returns CDR1 MNHNY and CDR2 SVGAGI (reference sequence). V trimming: 5 bases; J trimming: 0 bases; junction bases outside the gene matches: 2. The CDR3 reads CASSRDRDSYNEQFF. The CDR3 region has the DNA TGTGCCAGCAGTAGGGACAGGGACTCCTACAATGAGCAGTTCTTC.

For the CDR3, the DNA is TGTGCCAGCAGTGAATACCAACTAGCGGGGATCACAGATACGCAGTATTTT. It encodes CASSEYQLAGITDTQYF. This rearrangement joins TRBV25-1 to TRBJ2-3; the match to TRBD2 covers 10 bases. Unmatched junction bases numbered 5, after V lost 0 bases and J lost 2 bases. From germline, CDR1 is MGHDK and CDR2 SYGVNS. The CDR3 runs to 17 residues.

The J gene is TRBJ2-3, the V gene TRBV6-1, with 8 bases that match TRBD2. CDR1 is MNHNS and CDR2 is SASEGT in the germline V gene. CDR3 length: 16 amino acids. The ends lost 4 bases at V and 0 bases at J; junction bases unmatched: 6. In DNA, the CDR3 is TGTGCCAGCAGTGCCCTACTAGCGGATAGCACAGATACGCAGTATTTT. It is translated as CASSALLADSTDTQYF.

CDR3 nucleotides: TGTGCCAGCCTTAATCGAAGAGATGGCTACACCTTC. It yields the protein CASLNRRDGYTF. The V gene is TRBV25-1, the J gene TRBJ1-2; D remains ambiguous. The V gene's germline CDR1 is MGHDK and CDR2 SYGVNS. Trimming shortened V by 8 bases and J by 6 bases, and 13 bases separated the two germline ends. The CDR3 has 12 residues.

The rearrangement joins TRBV7-3 to TRBJ2-7; TRBD1 aligns across 9 bases. The V segment lost 2 bases and the J segment 4 bases; nucleotides outside the gene matches: 6. CDR1 is SGHTA, CDR2 FQGTGA, per germline. The CDR3 covers 15 residues. The CDR3: CASSLWSGQGYEQYF. DNA of the CDR3: TGTGCCAGCAGCTTATGGTCGGGACAGGGATACGAGCAGTACTTC.

CDR3 protein: CASSVYPGGGIGTEAFF. CDR3 coding DNA: TGTGCCAGCAGCGTATATCCGGGGGGAGGAATCGGCACTGAAGCTTTCTTT. The chain joins TRBV9 to TRBJ1-1, with D possibly matching TRBD1 (5 bases). Trimming left V 1 base short and J 4 bases short, with 20 bases between. The germline CDR1 and CDR2 sequences are SGDLS and YYNGEE. The CDR3 consists of 17 residues.

This rearrangement joins TRBV19 to TRBJ2-6; 7 nucleotides agree with TRBD2. The V segment lost 5 bases and the J segment 0 bases; nucleotides outside the gene matches: 16. The CDR3 is 20 amino acids. CDR1 is LNHDA and CDR2 is SQIVND in the germline V gene (reference sequence). The CDR3, as DNA: TGTGCCAGTAGTTCACCCTCGGGAGGCAGCATAAGCTCTGGGGCCAACGTCCTGACTTTC. As protein: CASSSPSGGSISSGANVLTF.

The chain uses TRBV19 and TRBJ2-7; tentatively, D is TRBD2 (6 bases). Germline lookup yields CDR1 LNHDA and CDR2 SQIVND (reference sequence). Between the trimmed V and J ends, which lost 5 bases and 3 bases, there was a span of 11 bases. The CDR3 length is 13 residues. CDR3 loop: CASSRDFYYEQYF. The CDR3 nucleotides are TGTGCCAGTAGTCGGGACTTCTACTACGAGCAGTACTTC.

The chain uses TRBV5-1 and TRBJ2-7, with 11 bases aligning to TRBD1. There are 14 residues in the CDR3. Looked up from germline, CDR1 is SGHRS and CDR2 is YFSETQ. V lost 4 bases and J lost 6; bases outside the gene matches: 6. The CDR3 DNA follows: TGCGCCAGCAGCCCCGGGACAGGGGGGCTCGAGCAGTACTTC. Protein product: CASSPGTGGLEQYF.

The genes are TRBV6-5 and TRBJ1-3; 7 nucleotides align to TRBD1. Trimming at V came to 5 bases and at J to 2 bases, leaving 6 bases not matched to a gene. Germline CDR1 MNHEY, CDR2 SVGAGI. The CDR3 has 15 amino acids. CDR3 nucleotide sequence: TGTGCCAGCAGTCTTACGACAGGGCCTGGAAACACCATATATTTT. Translating gives CASSLTTGPGNTIYF.

This clone occurred once. The rearrangement uses TRBV19 and TRBJ2-1; 7 bases are a match to TRBD2. The CDR3 is made up of 15 amino acids. With V trimmed by 4 bases and J by 15 bases, 18 bases remained unmatched. Germline V lookup: CDR1 LNHDA, CDR2 SQIVND (reference sequence). The CDR3 bases are TGTGCCAGTAGTAGGGGCGCTGGGCTAGCGGAACAACCGTTCTTC. This encodes CASSRGAGLAEQPFF.

This rearrangement joins TRBV2 to TRBJ2-3, with TRBD2 identical over 7 bases. Germline CDR1 and CDR2: SNHLY and FYNNEI. After removal of 6 bases from V and 3 bases from J, the junction contained 6 bases not matched to a gene. The CDR3 covers 14 residues. CDR3 in amino acids: CASRGGTGTDTQYF. CDR3 in DNA: TGTGCCAGCAGGGGAGGGACGGGAACAGATACGCAGTATTTT.